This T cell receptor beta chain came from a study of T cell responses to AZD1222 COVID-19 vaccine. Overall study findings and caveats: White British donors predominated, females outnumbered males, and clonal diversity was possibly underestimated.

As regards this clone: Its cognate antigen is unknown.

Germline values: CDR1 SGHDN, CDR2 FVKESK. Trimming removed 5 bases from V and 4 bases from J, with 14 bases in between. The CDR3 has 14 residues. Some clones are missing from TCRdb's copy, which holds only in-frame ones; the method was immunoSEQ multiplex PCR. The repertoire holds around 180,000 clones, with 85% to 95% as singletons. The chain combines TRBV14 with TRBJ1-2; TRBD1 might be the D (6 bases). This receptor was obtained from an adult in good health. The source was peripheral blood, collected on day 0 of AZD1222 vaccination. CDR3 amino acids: CASSESTGTYGYTF. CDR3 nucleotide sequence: TGTGCCAGCAGCGAATCGACAGGAACCTATGGCTACACCTTC.